Below, one T cell receptor (beta chain) is given with its context. V dropped 6 bases and J dropped 7; count of bases not matched to a gene: 11. This CDR3 contains 14 residues. The germline V gene encodes CDR1 MNHEY and CDR2 SMNVEV (reference sequence). Documented treatment: oral pan-JAK inhibitor, 5-10 mg twice daily. Sequencing relied on a cDNA template that was reverse transcribed from extracted RNA. Sequencing used immunoSEQ multiplex PCR; TCRdb keeps in-frame clones, though not all of them. The data show under 350,000 clones, with 55% to 75% seen just once and approximately 2% held by the top ten. The sample belongs to a study of CD8+ T cells in alopecia areata. Study details: Tofacitinib was given for 6 to 18 months, then stopped for 6 months.

This specimen consisted of CD4+ T cells sorted from blood, obtained at week 24, from a patient treated with tofacitinib. This clonotype originated in a human donor with alopecia areata. The rearrangement uses TRBV27 and TRBJ1-1; 7 bases line up with TRBD1. The CDR3 sequence: CASSQQGRKVEAFF. Written as DNA, the CDR3 is TGTGCCAGCAGCCAACAGGGGAGGAAGGTTGAAGCTTTCTTT.